This TCR beta chain was sequenced in a study of HIV-infected patients and healthy controls. Study-level results: Compared with healthy controls, HIV-infected patients showed less CDR3 sharing between individuals. MAIT alpha-chain CDR3s were frequent in healthy controls, depleted in HIV+.

Comment on this clonotype: Its cognate antigen is unknown.

No cell fractionation was done, so the repertoire covers all unsorted peripheral blood T cells. Trimming took 5 bases from V and 3 from J, leaving 7 bases between them. Germline V gives CDR1 SEHNR, CDR2 FQNEAQ (reference sequence). The CDR3 totals 12 residues. cDNA was made from about 480 ng RNA using alpha and beta constant primers. Using multiplexing indices, alpha and beta chain libraries were generated apart by chain-specific third strand synthesis. Each cDNA molecule was barcoded, and a single primer pair amplified each chain. TCRdb used MiXCR to reprocess the 5' RACE reads, holding one entry per CDR3 protein. The sample consists of more than 15,000 distinct CDR3 sequences, 12% of them appearing once.

The sequenced sample was blood. The chain recombines TRBV7-9 with TRBJ2-5; D uncertain. The sequence was obtained from an adult in good health. The CDR3 coding sequence is TGTGCCAGCAGCCTCGAGGAAGAGACCCAGTACTTC. The encoded protein is CASSLEEETQYF. Based on the CDR3 plus reference TRBV7-9 and TRBJ2-5, the full variable domain is DTGVSQNPRHKITKRGQNVTFRCDPISEHNRLYWYRQTLGQGPEFLTYFQNEAQLEKSRLLSDRFSAERPKGSFSTLEIQRTEQGDSAMYLCASSLEEETQYFGPGTRLLVL.